These 11 T cell receptor beta chains came from one sample sequenced in a study of cytotoxic CD8 clonotypes in ibrutinib-treated CLL (dated by TCRdb to the early 2020s). Preparation of the library involved the immunoSEQ multiplex PCR assay. TCRdb retrieved this table from immuneACCESS and kept in-frame rearrangements only. Not all clones are present; in checked studies, unresolved V genes account for under half, and no reason is known for the remainder. The sample table lists 120,000 to 150,000 clones, roughly 80% of them with a count of one. The ten biggest clones cover about 29% of the sample. What the time point label conveys for this sample: 12 months on ibrutinib. The source material was PBMCs, sampled after 12 months of ibrutinib treatment. The receptors derive from a human donor with chronic lymphocytic leukemia.

The V and J genes are TRBV4-2 and TRBJ2-4, with D perhaps TRBD2 (5 bases). The CDR3 runs to 15 residues. Per the germline V gene, CDR1 is LGHNA and CDR2 is YNFKEQ. V was clipped by 2 bases and J by 8 bases, with 16 bases between them. The CDR3 region is CASSQQRMDGDIQYF. In DNA, the CDR3 is TGTGCCAGCAGCCAACAAAGGATGGACGGGGACATTCAGTACTTC.

The chain uses TRBV10-3 and TRBJ2-7, with a tentative D call TRBD1 (5 bases). Germline CDR1 is ENHRY and CDR2 is SYGVKD. The V end was cut by 4 bases, the J end by 0 bases, with 7 bases between. The CDR3 runs to 13 residues. This CDR3 is CAISGQGSYEQYF. CDR3 bases: TGTGCCATCAGTGGGCAGGGCTCCTACGAGCAGTACTTC.

This clone has more than one count but fewer than ten. The chain couples TRBV6-5 to TRBJ2-2; D possibly corresponds to TRBD2 (5 bases). CDR1 is MNHEY, CDR2 SVGAGI, per germline. The V gene lost 2 bases and the J gene lost 1 base, with 8 bases spanning the gap. The CDR3 covers 15 residues. The DNA for the CDR3 is TGTGCCAGCAGTTACAGAGCGGAGAACACCGGGGAGCTGTTTTTT. Translated: CASSYRAENTGELFF.

This chain connects TRBV5-1 to TRBJ1-4; no clear D. V lost 0 bases and J 3 bases, leaving 9 bases between the germline ends. This CDR3 comprises 15 residues. Germline values: CDR1 SGHRS, CDR2 YFSETQ. CDR3 nucleotide sequence: TGCGCCAGCAGCTTGGATCCGCAACCTAATGAAAAACTGTTTTTT. Translation gives CASSLDPQPNEKLFF.

As to this clone: A much larger clone lies one base from this, so it may be a read error. The CDR3 region has the DNA TGTGCCAGCAGCTTCCAATTCGGGGAGCTGTTTTTT. Amino acids: CASSFQFGELFF. This sequence joins TRBV7-2 and TRBJ2-2; no definite D call. This CDR3 has 12 residues. Between the trimmed V and J ends, which lost 3 bases and 7 bases, there was a span of 6 bases. The germline gives CDR1 SGHTA, CDR2 FQGNSA.

In its sample, this clone was seen once. The chain recombines TRBV7-2 with TRBJ1-1, with 7 bases lining up with TRBD1. This CDR3 region has 16 residues. V dropped 5 bases and J dropped 4; count of bases not matched to a gene: 13. Looked up from germline, CDR1 is SGHTA and CDR2 is FQGNSA. For the CDR3, the DNA is TGTGCCAGCAGCCCCCAGGGGGGAGGGCTTGGCACTGAAGCTTTCTTT. Its protein product is CASSPQGGGLGTEAFF.

There are a few counts of this clone. The J gene is TRBJ2-2, the V gene TRBV19; no firm D call. The V gene lost 3 bases and the J gene lost 6 bases, with 11 bases spanning the gap. CDR1 and CDR2 (germline): LNHDA, SQIVND (reference sequence). The CDR3 runs 14 residues. The CDR3 DNA reads as TGTGCCAGTAGTATCTCACGGGCGGCCGGGGAGCTGTTTTTT. Amino acids: CASSISRAAGELFF.

V is TRBV30 and J is TRBJ2-7, with D possibly called TRBD1 or TRBD2 (5 bases each). Germline V gives CDR1 GTSNPN, CDR2 SVGIG (reference sequence). Trimming cost V 0 bases and J 5 bases, with 11 bases left between them. The CDR3 runs to 13 residues. CDR3 in amino acids: CAWSVRDRDEQYF. The CDR3 nucleotides read TGTGCCTGGAGTGTGAGGGACCGGGACGAGCAGTACTTC.

The chain combines TRBV27 with TRBJ2-7, with D hard to call. CDR1 and CDR2 (germline): MNHEY, SMNVEV (reference sequence). Trimming cost V 5 bases and J 2 bases, with 7 bases left between them. The CDR3 contains 12 residues. The CDR3 loop reads CASSATTYEQYF. In DNA form, the CDR3 reads TGTGCCAGCAGTGCGACAACCTACGAGCAGTACTTC.

J is TRBJ2-2 and V is TRBV2, with unresolved D. From germline, CDR1 is SNHLY and CDR2 FYNNEI. This CDR3 is built from 13 residues. Trimming took 1 base from V and 4 from J, leaving 4 bases between them. Here the CDR3 reads CASSEGGTGELFF. For the CDR3, the DNA is TGTGCCAGCAGTGAAGGGGGCACCGGGGAGCTGTTTTTT.

This clone appeared many times. The chain has TRBV2 and TRBJ2-7, with unresolved D. This CDR3 spans 12 amino acids. Trimming left V 1 base short and J 4 bases short, with 5 bases between. Germline V gene lookup returns CDR1 SNHLY and CDR2 FYNNEI. The CDR3 DNA reads as TGTGCCAGCAGTGAAGGGGGATACGAGCAGTACTTC. Protein product: CASSEGGYEQYF.